Below are 10 T cell receptor beta chains sequenced from a single sample in a study of blood T cell repertoires in COVID-19. Method: immunoSEQ multiplex PCR; TCRdb's copy keeps in-frame clones and lacks some. The sample contains about 160,000 clones, about 90% of which appear only once. Sequencing used PBMCs or T cells enriched from blood (not recorded which). The receptors here all came from a woman in her fifties or sixties who had recovered from COVID-19.

This chain uses TRBV19 with TRBJ2-2; a weak D match, TRBD2 (5 bases). The CDR3 covers 14 residues. V shed 6 bases and J shed 1 base, with 9 bases lying between them. Germline V CDR1 and CDR2: LNHDA, SQIVND (reference sequence). For the CDR3, the DNA is TGTGCCAGTAGGTCGGGGATGAACACCGGGGAGCTGTTTTTT. This sequence encodes CASRSGMNTGELFF.

This clone occurred once. V gene TRBV3-1 (or the pseudogene TRBV3-2) combines with J gene TRBJ1-6, with TRBD1 identical over 7 bases. Per germline, CDR1 LGHDT and CDR2 YNNKEL (reference sequence). This CDR3 region has 14 residues. J lost 6 bases, V lost 2 bases, and 1 base had no gene match. CDR3 region: CASSQQGGNSPLHF. The CDR3 DNA is TGTGCCAGCAGCCAACAGGGGGGTAATTCACCCCTCCACTTT.

This rearrangement joins TRBV2 to TRBJ2-5, with 8 bases fitting TRBD2. CDR1 and CDR2 from the germline V gene are SNHLY and FYNNEI. Trimming cost V 6 bases and J 3 bases; bases outside gene matches: 15. The length of the CDR3 is 17 residues. The chain's CDR3 is CASRTFTWTGGEETQYF. In DNA form, the CDR3 reads TGTGCCAGCAGGACCTTCACCTGGACGGGAGGGGAAGAGACCCAGTACTTC.

J is TRBJ1-2 and V is TRBV6-2 or TRBV6-3; 7 bases map to TRBD1. With V trimmed by 5 bases and J by 5 bases, 14 bases remained unmatched. Germline lookup yields CDR1 MNHEY and CDR2 SVGEGT. The CDR3 is made up of 16 amino acids. CDR3 region: CASSRTGARGEYGYTF. For the CDR3, the DNA is TGTGCCAGCAGTAGAACAGGGGCACGAGGGGAATATGGCTACACCTTC.

This chain connects TRBV11-3 to TRBJ2-3; D is unresolved. The CDR3 loop spans 14 amino acids. V lost 0 bases to trimming and J lost 3 bases, with 7 bases between them. The germline CDR1 and CDR2 sequences are SGHNT and YENEEA. CDR3 sequence: CASSLDAATDTQYF. DNA of the CDR3: TGTGCCAGCAGCTTAGATGCTGCGACAGATACGCAGTATTTT.

This chain connects TRBV19 to TRBJ2-1; 7 bases agree with TRBD2. The CDR3 is made up of 15 amino acids. V trimming: 5 bases; J trimming: 5 bases; junction bases outside the gene matches: 9. Per the germline V gene, CDR1 is LNHDA and CDR2 is SQIVND (reference sequence). Here the CDR3 reads CASSSPGGGHNEQFF. Here the CDR3 DNA reads TGTGCCAGTAGTTCCCCGGGAGGCGGCCACAATGAGCAGTTCTTC. Drawing the rest from reference TRBV19 and TRBJ2-1, the complete variable domain is DGGITQSPKYLFRKEGQNVTLSCEQNLNHDAMYWYRQDPGQGLRLIYYSQIVNDFQKGDIAEGYSVSREKKESFPLTVTSAQKNPTAFYLCASSSPGGGHNEQFFGPGTRLTVL.

The rearrangement joins TRBV28 to TRBJ1-2, with TRBD1 identical over 7 bases. V was pared by 6 bases and J by 4 bases, with 5 bases of the junction left unmatched. Looked up from germline, CDR1 is MDHEN and CDR2 is SYDVKM. CDR3 length: 13 residues. In DNA form, the CDR3 reads TGTGCCAGCAGCCCGGACAGGAGCTATGGCTACACCTTC. This encodes CASSPDRSYGYTF.

The J gene is TRBJ2-1, the V gene TRBV29-1; the match to TRBD2 covers 12 bases. Germline V gene data show CDR1 as SQVTM and CDR2 as ANQGSEA. The junction had 7 bases not matched to a gene; V was cut back by 2 bases and J by 5 bases. CDR3 length equals 16 residues. The CDR3 region has the DNA TGCAGCGTTGAAAGGCTCCTAGCGGGAGGGAACAATGAGCAGTTCTTC. It encodes CSVERLLAGGNNEQFF.

This chain uses TRBV11-3 with TRBJ2-1, with D perhaps TRBD1 (5 bases). The germline CDR1 and CDR2 sequences are SGHNT and YENEEA. The V and J ends lost 0 bases and 9 bases respectively, with 9 bases between them. This CDR3 spans 13 amino acids. The CDR3 bases are TGTGCCAGCAGCTTAGATTGGGGCAGTGAGCAGTTCTTC. It specifies CASSLDWGSEQFF.

This rearrangement joins TRBV18 to TRBJ2-1, with 13 nucleotides matching TRBD2. With V trimmed by 8 bases and J by 3 bases, 4 bases remained unmatched. The CDR3 contains 15 residues. Germline V gene data show CDR1 as KGHSH and CDR2 as LQKENI. Here the CDR3 reads CASRGLAGVYNEQFF. CDR3 sequence (DNA): TGTGCCAGCCGAGGACTAGCGGGGGTCTACAATGAGCAGTTCTTC. The full variable domain, completed using reference TRBV18 and TRBJ2-1, is NAGVMQNPRHLVRRRGQEARLRCSPMKGHSHVYWYRQLPEEGLKFMVYLQKENIIDESGMPKERFSAEFPKEGPSILRIQQVVRGDSAAYFCASRGLAGVYNEQFFGPGTRLTVL.